This T cell receptor (beta chain) stems from a study of CD8+ T cells in alopecia areata. Reverse transcription of extracted RNA yielded cDNA, which provided the sequencing template. Here immunoSEQ multiplex PCR was the method, and the copy in TCRdb shows in-frame clones only, minus some. The sample consists of 120,000 or so clones, roughly 50% of them appearing once. CDR3 size: 15 residues. With 5 bases removed from V and 0 bases from J, the gap between germline ends came to 8 bases. CDR1 is SGHAT, CDR2 FQNNGV, per germline. The count of this clone is one. The chain combines TRBV11-2 with TRBJ2-6, with unresolved D. This TCR came from a human donor with alopecia areata. Sequencing used NKG2D-low CD8+ T cells sorted from blood. The chain's CDR3 is CASSTEFSGANVLTF. The DNA for the CDR3 is TGTGCCAGCAGCACGGAGTTCTCTGGGGCCAACGTCCTGACTTTC.